These 18 T cell receptor beta chains came from one sample sequenced in a study of Ad26.COV2.S vaccination and SARS-CoV-2 variants. As to treatment: over 15 received Ad26.COV2.S at low or high dose, single or two shots; roughly 5 received placebo; per-sample allocation not given. Samples analyzed were those drawn on day 63 after the first vaccine or placebo injection. The protocol was immunoSEQ multiplex PCR, while the TCRdb copy is restricted to in-frame clones and leaves out a portion. This sample carries about 680,000 clones, more than 80% of them seen once, and the ten largest clones take over 1.3%. Sequencing used peripheral blood, obtained in a trial of Ad26.COV2.S vaccine versus placebo. Source of these receptors: a person between 18 and 65 years old who received the Ad26.COV2.S COVID-19 vaccine or a placebo.

The chain joins TRBV18 to TRBJ2-5; the D is unclear. This CDR3 region has 14 residues. CDR1 is KGHSH, CDR2 LQKENI, per germline. Trimming left V 0 bases short and J 4 bases short, with 9 bases between. The CDR3 region is CASSPPGSPETQYF. The CDR3 nucleotides read TGTGCCAGCTCACCACCAGGGTCCCCAGAGACCCAGTACTTC.

The V and J genes are TRBV6-2 or TRBV6-3 and TRBJ2-7; D uncertain. There are 14 residues in the CDR3. The germline gives CDR1 MNHEY, CDR2 SVGEGT. Trimming shortened V by 4 bases and J by 6 bases, and 16 bases separated the two germline ends. The CDR3 nucleotides read TGTGCCAGCAGTTTGGTTGGGTTGGTGAGCGAGCAGTACTTC. Encoded protein: CASSLVGLVSEQYF.

The V gene is TRBV7-2, the J gene TRBJ2-4, with D possibly being TRBD1 or TRBD2 (6 bases each). From germline, CDR1 is SGHTA and CDR2 FQGNSA. The CDR3 contains 16 residues. Trimming removed 3 bases at V and 2 bases at J, with 14 bases between. The CDR3, as DNA: TGTGCCAGCAGCTTCGGGGGACAAGGGTCCAAAAACATTCAGTACTTC. Translating gives CASSFGGQGSKNIQYF.

This clone was recorded once. J is TRBJ2-7 and V is TRBV12-3 or TRBV12-4; 12 nucleotides align to TRBD2. With V trimmed by 7 bases and J by 9 bases, 7 bases remained unmatched. The CDR3 loop spans 13 amino acids. CDR3 DNA sequence: TGTGCCAGCACCCAACTAGCGGGGGGCGGGCAGTACTTC. Protein sequence: CASTQLAGGGQYF.

The count of this clone is one. No conserved phenylalanine or tryptophan ends this CDR3, so it is likely a read error. The limits of the CDR3 on the DNA are not certain, so only TCRdb's listed CDR3 is given. This chain connects TRBV20-1 to TRBJ2-3. The CDR3 is made up of 8 amino acids, end residues included. Germline-derived CDR1 and CDR2 are DFQATT and SNEGSKA (reference sequence). CDR3 sequence: CSASDHLL.

This clone was counted once. The genes are TRBV18 and TRBJ1-1; 9 positions match TRBD1. This CDR3 comprises 17 residues. J gave up 1 base and V 5 bases, and 11 bases lay outside the gene matches. The germline gives CDR1 KGHSH, CDR2 LQKENI. DNA for the CDR3: TGTGCCAGCTCATCGTTGGGGACAGGGCTTGGGAACACTGAAGCTTTCTTT. Translating it yields CASSSLGTGLGNTEAFF.

The chain is built from TRBV19 and TRBJ1-4; D is ambiguous. The germline V gene has CDR1 LNHDA and CDR2 SQIVND (reference sequence). Trimming cost V 1 base and J 2 bases, with 8 bases left between them. The CDR3 is made up of 15 amino acids. CDR3 bases: TGTGCCAGTAGTATAGTCGGGGTGACTAATGAAAAACTGTTTTTT. Translating it yields CASSIVGVTNEKLFF.

The CDR3 nucleotides are TGTGCCAGCAGCCCGGCGGGACAGGGGAGTTACGAGCAGTACTTC. Translation gives CASSPAGQGSYEQYF. The gene calls are TRBV7-2 and TRBJ2-7; 10 nucleotides agree with TRBD1. With 5 bases clipped from V and 4 bases from J, the junction kept 8 bases outside the gene matches. The CDR3 covers 15 residues. Germline assignment: CDR1 SGHTA and CDR2 FQGNSA.

The chain uses TRBV5-1 and TRBJ2-5, with 9 bases identical to TRBD2. J gave up 5 bases and V 3 bases, and 8 bases lay outside the gene matches. Germline CDR1 and CDR2: SGHRS and YFSETQ. There are 15 residues in the CDR3. In DNA form, the CDR3 reads TGCGCCAGCAGCTCGTCCGGGACTAGCTGGGAGACCCAGTACTTC. Its protein is CASSSSGTSWETQYF. The full variable domain, rest sourced from reference TRBV5-1 and TRBJ2-5, is KAGVTQTPRYLIKTRGQQVTLSCSPISGHRSVSWYQQTPGQGLQFLFEYFSETQRNKGNFPGRFSGRQFSNSRSEMNVSTLELGDSALYLCASSSSGTSWETQYFGPGTRLLVL.

V gene TRBV24-1 combines with J gene TRBJ1-5; D call uncertain. V was pared by 1 base and J by 10 bases, with 13 bases between. The germline gives CDR1 KGHDR, CDR2 SFDVKD. CDR3 length equals 14 residues. CDR3: CATSDFNNVGPQHF. In nucleotides, the CDR3 is TGTGCCACCAGTGATTTCAACAACGTTGGCCCCCAGCATTTT.

The table lists this clone with a few counts. The same CDR3 arises from other DNA sequences in this sample as well. V usage is TRBV11-3 and J usage is TRBJ2-7, with D maybe TRBD1 (5 bases). The V end lost 1 base, the J end lost 3 bases, and 7 bases lay between the germline ends. The CDR3 consists of 13 residues. Per the germline V gene, CDR1 is SGHNT and CDR2 is YENEEA. The CDR3: CASSLGGSYEQYF. CDR3 DNA sequence: TGTGCCAGCAGCTTAGGGGGCAGCTACGAGCAGTACTTC. Filled out from reference TRBV11-3 and TRBJ2-7, the complete variable domain reads EAGVVQSPRYKIIEKKQPVAFWCNPISGHNTLYWYLQNLGQGPELLIRYENEEAVDDSQLPKDRFSAERLKGVDSTLKIQPAELGDSAVYLCASSLGGSYEQYFGPGTRLTVT.

This clone appeared once. This chain links TRBV7-2 with TRBJ2-3; D unresolved. The germline gives CDR1 SGHTA, CDR2 FQGNSA. The V and J ends lost 6 bases and 9 bases respectively, with 13 bases between them. The CDR3 spans 12 residues. The CDR3 is CASRGSSTTQYF. CDR3 in DNA: TGTGCCAGCAGGGGGTCCTCTACAACGCAGTATTTT.

This sequence joins TRBV2 and TRBJ2-5; D ambiguous. Trimming stripped 6 bases from V and 0 bases from J, with 14 bases between. Germline values: CDR1 SNHLY, CDR2 FYNNEI. The CDR3 contains 15 residues. CDR3 DNA: TGTGCCAGCAGCCCTGGGGAACAGTACCAAGAGACCCAGTACTTC. Translating it yields CASSPGEQYQETQYF.

With regard to this clone: This CDR3 is also generated by other DNA sequences in the sample. The V call is TRBV30, the J call TRBJ1-1, with TRBD1 identical over 8 bases. The length of the CDR3 is 14 residues. V shed 2 bases and J 1 base; nucleotides not matched to a gene: 3. From germline, CDR1 is GTSNPN and CDR2 SVGIG (reference sequence). CDR3 in DNA: TGTGCCTGGAGTACCGGACAGGGGAACACTGAAGCTTTCTTT. Amino acids: CAWSTGQGNTEAFF.

This clone occurred once. This rearrangement joins TRBV19 to TRBJ2-2; unclear D gene. Germline CDR1 LNHDA, CDR2 SQIVND (reference sequence). Trimming pared 5 bases from V and 1 base from J, leaving 5 bases between. The CDR3 extends over 13 amino acids. In nucleotides, the CDR3 is TGTGCCAGTAGTGCAGTGAACACCGGGGAGCTGTTTTTT. Amino acids: CASSAVNTGELFF.

The chain couples TRBV30 to TRBJ1-6; D remains unclear. The germline V gene encodes CDR1 GTSNPN and CDR2 SVGIG (reference sequence). CDR3 length equals 15 residues. V lost 2 bases to trimming and J lost 6 bases, with 14 bases between them. The CDR3 sequence is CAWSTGVLTNSPLHF. The CDR3 DNA sequence: TGTGCCTGGAGTACGGGCGTCCTTACTAATTCACCCCTCCACTTT.

The chain carries TRBV7-2 and TRBJ1-1; 8 bases line up with TRBD1. The CDR3 totals 14 residues. Trimming cost V 3 bases and J 4 bases; bases outside gene matches: 4. Germline V lookup: CDR1 SGHTA, CDR2 FQGNSA. DNA for the CDR3: TGTGCCAGCAGCTTTGGGGGGACAGGCACTGAAGCTTTCTTT. As protein: CASSFGGTGTEAFF. The full variable domain, completed using reference TRBV7-2 and TRBJ1-1, is GAGVSQSPSNKVTEKGKDVELRCDPISGHTALYWYRQSLGQGLEFLIYFQGNSAPDKSGLPSDRFSAERTGGSVSTLTIQRTQQEDSAVYLCASSFGGTGTEAFFGQGTRLTVV.

The CDR3 sequence: CASGRGASGNTIYF. DNA of the CDR3: TGTGCCAGCGGACGGGGGGCCTCTGGAAACACCATATATTTT. V and J are TRBV7-9 and TRBJ1-3; the D gene is possibly TRBD1 (6 bases). This CDR3 has 14 residues. Germline CDR1 SEHNR, CDR2 FQNEAQ (reference sequence). Trimming shortened V by 8 bases and J by 0 bases, and 11 bases separated the two germline ends.